This T cell receptor (beta chain) was sequenced during a study of molecular identifiers for immune sequencing clone quantification. Study-level points and caveats: Sizes of clones that are highly expanded could be underestimated (if identical TCR molecules share a barcode).

MiXCR was run by TCRdb on the PCR reads, yielding one entry per CDR3 protein. The table records more than 550,000 distinct CDR3 sequences, around 25% of them present only once. This clonotype was seen a few times. Its antigen is still unknown. The V gene end was trimmed by 2 bases and the J gene end by 3 bases; junction bases not matched to a gene: 7. The germline gives CDR1 SGHRS, CDR2 YFSETQ. The CDR3 has 16 amino acids. Sorting captured naive CD8 T cells as CD8+CD4-CCR7+CD45RA+. The receptor was isolated from a human donor in good health. Some libraries in this study had Jurkat cell RNA spiked in. The chain uses TRBV5-1 and TRBJ2-5; 10 bases align to TRBD2. The sample taken for sequencing was naive CD8+ T cells from blood, with Jurkat cell RNA spiked in. Subset here: FACS-sorted CD8+CD4-CCR7+CD45RA+ naive T cells. The CDR3 DNA is TGCGCCAGCAGCTTCTCAAAAACTAGCGGGGAAGAGACCCAGTACTTC. Translation gives CASSFSKTSGEETQYF.